The 18 T cell receptor beta chains in this list originate from one sample, sequenced in a study of cytomegalovirus exposure and HLA in healthy donors. Method: immunoSEQ multiplex PCR; TCRdb's copy keeps in-frame clones and lacks some. The sample carries roughly 300,000 clones, around 87% recorded once. Sequenced input: PBMCs. These receptors originate from a woman in her twenties or thirties in good health and CMV-seropositive.

The chain couples TRBV27 to TRBJ2-7; the match to TRBD2 covers 11 bases. The CDR3 runs to 13 residues. CDR1 MNHEY and CDR2 SMNVEV come from the germline V gene (reference sequence). V was clipped by 10 bases and J by 7 bases; unmatched bases: 9. Here the CDR3 DNA reads TGTGCCATCAAGATAGCGGGGGGGACGGAGCAGTACTTC. It specifies CAIKIAGGTEQYF.

The chain uses TRBV28 and TRBJ2-7, with TRBD1 identical over 7 bases. Germline CDR1 reads MDHEN; CDR2 reads SYDVKM. V lost 5 bases, J lost 4 bases, and 14 bases stayed unmatched. CDR3 length: 16 amino acids. The CDR3 coding sequence is TGTGCCAGCAGTCACCTCATCTGGGACAGCACTTACGAGCAGTACTTC. Translation gives CASSHLIWDSTYEQYF.

V and J are TRBV25-1 and TRBJ1-1; D unresolved. Germline CDR1 MGHDK, CDR2 SYGVNS. This CDR3 has 14 residues. V gave up 0 bases and J gave up 7 bases, with 12 bases separating them. The CDR3 DNA sequence: TGTGCCAGCAGTGAATATGTGGGTTGGGGTGAAGCTTTCTTT. It codes for CASSEYVGWGEAFF.

This clone was recorded only once. This chain joins TRBV13 and TRBJ2-7; D gene unclear. V lost 4 bases, J lost 11 bases, and 12 bases lay in between. The CDR3 has 11 amino acids. The germline V gene has CDR1 PRHDT and CDR2 FYEKMQ (reference sequence). CDR3 sequence (DNA): TGTGCCAGCAGCTCAGAGAAGGGAAAGTACTTC. This encodes CASSSEKGKYF.

This CDR3 reads CASSPEGRTYEQYF. For the CDR3, the DNA is TGTGCCAGCAGCCCCGAGGGGAGAACCTACGAGCAGTACTTC. The rearrangement joins TRBV25-1 to TRBJ2-7; TRBD1 or TRBD2 may be the D gene (5 bases each). Looked up from germline, CDR1 is MGHDK and CDR2 is SYGVNS. Trimming cost V 6 bases and J 2 bases, with 14 bases left between them. This CDR3 region has 14 residues.

J is TRBJ2-5 and V is TRBV11-2, with 14 bases matching TRBD2. This CDR3 spans 16 amino acids. The J segment lost 5 bases and the V segment lost 5 bases, leaving 7 bases of the junction unmatched. Germline values: CDR1 SGHAT, CDR2 FQNNGV. CDR3 nucleotides: TGTGCCAGCAGCCAGGGACTAGCGGGAGTCGCGGAGACCCAGTACTTC. Protein: CASSQGLAGVAETQYF.

The chain is built from TRBV4-1 and TRBJ2-5, with D possibly TRBD1 on 5 matching bases. The CDR3 is made up of 14 amino acids. From germline, CDR1 is MGHRA and CDR2 YSYEKL. Trimming left V 3 bases short and J 0 bases short, with 8 bases between. The CDR3 is CASSQTEYQETQYF. The CDR3 DNA sequence: TGCGCCAGCAGCCAGACAGAGTACCAAGAGACCCAGTACTTC.

J is TRBJ2-5 and V is TRBV18, with TRBD2 matching 14 bases. V lost 0 bases, J lost 5 bases, and 5 bases stayed unmatched. The CDR3 contains 17 residues. Germline V gives CDR1 KGHSH, CDR2 LQKENI. CDR3 amino acids: CASSPPTSGRARETQYF. DNA for the CDR3: TGTGCCAGCTCACCACCGACTAGCGGGAGGGCCCGGGAGACCCAGTACTTC.

The sample holds one count of this clone. V usage is TRBV4-1 and J usage is TRBJ1-2; 7 bases map to TRBD1. Losses at the gene ends were 0 bases for V and 2 bases for J; bases not matched to a gene: 3. CDR1 is MGHRA, CDR2 YSYEKL, per germline. This CDR3 has 15 residues. CDR3 protein: CASSQDQGGNYGYTF. CDR3 nucleotides: TGCGCCAGCAGCCAAGATCAGGGGGGAAACTATGGCTACACCTTC.

The chain uses TRBV5-4 and TRBJ2-7; TRBD2 aligns across 9 bases. The J segment lost 2 bases and the V segment lost 5 bases, leaving 8 bases of the junction unmatched. CDR1 SGHNT and CDR2 YYREEE come from the germline V gene (reference sequence). This CDR3 is 15 amino acids long. CDR3 bases: TGTGCCAGCAGACCTCCCGGCGGGGGGGCCTACGAGCAGTACTTC. Its translation is CASRPPGGGAYEQYF.

The J gene is TRBJ2-5, the V gene TRBV5-6, with TRBD2 identical over 10 bases. The CDR3 runs 14 residues. CDR1 is SGHDT, CDR2 YYEEEE, per germline. Trimming removed 4 bases from V and 1 base from J; junction bases left unmatched: 1. The CDR3 loop reads CASSQRGGQETQYF. The CDR3 bases are TGTGCCAGCAGCCAGCGGGGGGGCCAAGAGACCCAGTACTTC.

This clone has a single count. The chain combines TRBV27 with TRBJ2-3; D possibly corresponds to TRBD2 (6 bases). From germline, CDR1 is MNHEY and CDR2 SMNVEV (reference sequence). Trimming removed 3 bases from V and 3 bases from J, with 13 bases in between. CDR3 length: 15 amino acids. Here the CDR3 reads CASSFKALATDTQYF. The CDR3 DNA reads as TGTGCCAGCAGTTTCAAGGCCCTAGCGACAGATACGCAGTATTTT.

CDR3 coding DNA: TGTGCCAGCAGTGAAGTACGGGTCGGGGGATATAGCAATCAGCCCCAGCATTTT. Amino acid sequence: CASSEVRVGGYSNQPQHF. The V gene is TRBV6-1, the J gene TRBJ1-5, with D perhaps matching TRBD1 (5 bases). The CDR3 totals 18 residues. Trimming stripped 1 base from V and 0 bases from J, with 16 bases between. Germline CDR1 reads MNHNS; CDR2 reads SASEGT.

This clone was seen once. The CDR3, as DNA: TGTGCCAGCAGCTTGGCGGGGGACAGGGATGAAGCTTTCTTT. Encoded protein: CASSLAGDRDEAFF. The chain employs TRBV5-4 and TRBJ1-1; 9 bases line up with TRBD1. CDR1 and CDR2 from the germline V gene are SGHNT and YYREEE (reference sequence). CDR3 length: 14 amino acids. Unmatched junction bases numbered 4, after V lost 0 bases and J lost 7 bases.

The chain employs TRBV5-1 and TRBJ2-3; 7 nucleotides line up with TRBD2. Germline V gives CDR1 SGHRS, CDR2 YFSETQ. The CDR3 totals 15 residues. V lost 0 bases, J lost 3 bases, and 4 bases stayed unmatched. This CDR3 is CASSLAGEGTDTQYF. In nucleotides, the CDR3 is TGCGCCAGCAGCTTGGCCGGGGAGGGGACAGATACGCAGTATTTT. The variable domain in full, with the rest retrieved from reference TRBV5-1 and TRBJ2-3, is KAGVTQTPRYLIKTRGQQVTLSCSPISGHRSVSWYQQTPGQGLQFLFEYFSETQRNKGNFPGRFSGRQFSNSRSEMNVSTLELGDSALYLCASSLAGEGTDTQYFGPGTRLTVL.

This chain joins TRBV15 and TRBJ2-5; the D is unclear. This CDR3 comprises 14 residues. Germline V gene sequence: CDR1 LNHNV, CDR2 YYDKDF (reference sequence). Trimming shortened V by 0 bases and J by 2 bases, and 7 bases separated the two germline ends. CDR3 sequence (DNA): TGTGCCACCAGCAGAGATGCGGCGCAAGAGACCCAGTACTTC. Its translation: CATSRDAAQETQYF.

The V call is TRBV29-1, the J call TRBJ2-7; D is perhaps TRBD1 or TRBD2 (5 bases each). CDR1 and CDR2 from the germline V gene are SQVTM and ANQGSEA. The CDR3 sequence is 11 residues long. The germline V and J ends were trimmed by 4 bases and 5 bases, with 9 bases remaining between them. The CDR3 here is CSVAGDHEQYF. The CDR3 DNA sequence: TGCAGCGTTGCCGGGGACCACGAGCAGTACTTC.

The CDR3, as DNA: TGTGCCAGCAGTTACTCGCAGGGGGCCGGGGAAAAACTGTTTTTT. Translating gives CASSYSQGAGEKLFF. The chain is built from TRBV6-5 and TRBJ1-4; 8 nucleotides agree with TRBD1. Germline V gives CDR1 MNHEY, CDR2 SVGAGI. With V trimmed by 0 bases and J by 8 bases, 5 bases remained unmatched. The CDR3 is 15 amino acids.